This T cell receptor beta chain was sequenced during a study of T cell responses to AZD1222 COVID-19 vaccine. The CDR3 totals 13 residues. V lost 0 bases and J 5 bases, leaving 4 bases between the germline ends. Looked up from germline, CDR1 is LNHNV and CDR2 is YYDKDF (reference sequence). Clones were sequenced by immunoSEQ multiplex PCR, and TCRdb holds only the in-frame ones, with some missing. The sample lists approximately 130,000 clones; 88% were seen once. Sequenced here: peripheral blood, sampled 28 days after the second AZD1222 dose. This chain uses TRBV15 with TRBJ1-4; D not resolved. This sequence originates from an adult who received the AZD1222 COVID-19 vaccine. The CDR3 reads CATSRERNEKLFF. CDR3 nucleotides: TGTGCCACCAGCAGAGAGAGAAATGAAAAACTGTTTTTT. The variable domain in full, completed from reference TRBV15 and TRBJ1-4, reads DAMVIQNPRYQVTQFGKPVTLSCSQTLNHNVMYWYQQKSSQAPKLLFHYYDKDFNNEADTPDNFQSRRPNTSFCFLDIRSPGLGDTAMYLCATSRERNEKLFFGSGTQLSVL.